This T cell receptor beta chain was found in a study of response to subunit inactivated influenza vaccine. Study observations and caveats: Authors suggested each seasonal influenza vaccination recruits few new T cells.

Each CDR3 protein gets one entry after TCRdb re-called the RT-PCR reads with MiXCR. Of some 500,000 distinct CDR3 sequences listed, 16% are singletons. This clonotype was counted ten times or more. Antigen specificity is unknown. V lost 6 bases, J lost 4 bases, and 15 bases lay in between. The length of the CDR3 is 15 residues. Germline loops: CDR1 ENHRY, CDR2 SYGVKD. Here the sequenced sample was CD4+ T cells sorted from PBMCs, taken roughly 24 months after vaccination. The TCR was taken from a man between 50 and 70 years old who received an inactivated influenza vaccine. The chain recombines TRBV10-3 with TRBJ2-2; TRBD1 might be the D (6 bases). Here the CDR3 DNA reads TGTGCCATCAGACCGGACAGCTTTTCCACCGGGGAGCTGTTTTTT. Amino acids: CAIRPDSFSTGELFF.